This entry is about one TCR beta chain. These data belong to a study of neurological immune-mediated disorders. TCRdb used MiXCR to reprocess the 5' RACE reads, holding one entry per CDR3 protein. The table includes tens of thousands of distinct CDR3 sequences, 4.5% detected once. V was shortened by 0 bases and J by 7 bases, with 12 bases between the two germline ends. The CDR3 consists of 15 residues. Germline V gene lookup returns CDR1 MGHRA and CDR2 YSYEKL. The clonotype was recovered from a young man with multiple sclerosis. The gene calls are TRBV4-1 and TRBJ2-2; D is possibly TRBD2 (5 bases). Source material: PBMCs. Written as DNA, the CDR3 is TGCGCCAGCAGCCAAGATCAAGTAGAGGGCGGGGAGCTGTTTTTT. Translating gives CASSQDQVEGGELFF.